The 32 T cell receptor beta chains given below trace back to one sample, sequenced in a study of T-cell memory formation after mild COVID-19. TCRdb reprocessed the 5' RACE reads via MiXCR and lists one record per CDR3 protein. The table lists approximately 260,000 distinct CDR3 sequences, around 15% of them singletons. Sequencing was done on a sample of PBMCs or a T cell subset sorted from them (not recorded which). The receptors were gathered from a young man who had mild COVID-19 (a few samples of this study predate the infection). Cell type and time point are not known.

In regard to this clonotype: Germline and junction disagree at one end, which may indicate a read error. The V call is TRBV3-1, the J call TRBJ2-1, with 13 positions matching TRBD2. The CDR3 runs to 16 residues. The germline V gene has CDR1 LGHDT and CDR2 YNNKEL (reference sequence). The CDR3 region is CASNQLAGGPGGEQFF. DNA for the CDR3: TGTGCCAGCAACCAACTAGCGGGGGGGCCGGGTGGTGAGCAGTTCTTC.

This clonotype was counted at least ten times. The chain links TRBV29-1 to TRBJ2-3, with TRBD1 matching 7 bases. The germline V gene has CDR1 SQVTM and CDR2 ANQGSEA. The junction had 11 bases not matched to a gene; V was cut back by 6 bases and J by 5 bases. The CDR3 runs 14 residues. As DNA, the CDR3 is TGCAGCGTGACGACAGGGTCGGTAGGAGATACGCAGTATTTT. This sequence encodes CSVTTGSVGDTQYF.

This clonotype was picked up a small number of times. The V and J genes are TRBV3-1 and TRBJ2-1, with D possibly TRBD2 on 5 matching bases. CDR3 size: 15 residues. The V gene lost 4 bases and the J gene lost 4 bases, with 14 bases spanning the gap. Germline V lookup: CDR1 LGHDT, CDR2 YNNKEL (reference sequence). CDR3 sequence (DNA): TGTGCCAGCAGCCTCGAGGTAGCGCCGTACAATGAGCAGTTCTTC. Protein: CASSLEVAPYNEQFF.

The V call is TRBV5-1, the J call TRBJ2-3; 8 bases line up with TRBD2. This CDR3 is built from 14 residues. The V and J ends lost 5 bases and 2 bases, in that order; junction bases with no gene match: 4. Germline V gives CDR1 SGHRS, CDR2 YFSETQ. This CDR3 reads CASRAGATTDTQYF. The CDR3 DNA reads TGCGCCAGCAGAGCGGGGGCGACCACAGATACGCAGTATTTT.

This rearrangement joins TRBV9 to TRBJ1-1; tentative D call: TRBD1 (5 bases). CDR3 length equals 12 residues. CDR1 and CDR2 from the germline V gene are SGDLS and YYNGEE. Trimming removed 4 bases at V and 8 bases at J, with 12 bases between. The CDR3 loop reads CASSKTDSEAFF. CDR3 sequence (DNA): TGTGCCAGCAGCAAAACAGACAGCGAAGCTTTCTTT.

This chain connects TRBV7-2 to TRBJ1-3, with TRBD1 matching over 9 bases. The CDR3 length is 18 residues. J lost 0 bases, V lost 1 base, and 7 bases had no gene match. From germline, CDR1 is SGHTA and CDR2 FQGNSA. CDR3 protein: CASSLEGQGPFSGNTIYF. CDR3 in DNA: TGTGCCAGCAGCTTAGAGGGACAGGGCCCATTCTCTGGAAACACCATATATTTT.

A few counts support this clonotype. V usage is TRBV7-2 and J usage is TRBJ1-2, with D uncertain. From germline, CDR1 is SGHTA and CDR2 FQGNSA. The CDR3 is 12 amino acids. Trimming took 3 bases from V and 13 from J, leaving 15 bases between them. CDR3 in amino acids: CASSFKQRSGTF. CDR3 bases: TGTGCCAGCAGCTTCAAGCAAAGGTCGGGCACCTTC.

In its sample, this clonotype was seen many times. This chain connects TRBV12-3 or TRBV12-4 to TRBJ2-1; D is uncertain. The CDR3 has 15 residues. The ends were cut back, 5 bases at V and 0 bases at J, with 11 bases in the middle. In DNA form, the CDR3 reads TGTGCCAGCAGTCCTGACACGAGCTCCTACAATGAGCAGTTCTTC. Translated: CASSPDTSSYNEQFF.

There are a few counts of this clonotype. The chain has TRBV5-1 and TRBJ2-2, with D perhaps matching TRBD1 or TRBD2 (5 bases each). V lost 1 base and J lost 0, with 22 bases in between. In germline, CDR1 is SGHRS, CDR2 YFSETQ. This CDR3 spans 20 amino acids. CDR3 in amino acids: CASSLFPVDGTPANTGELFF. CDR3 coding DNA: TGCGCCAGCAGCTTGTTTCCTGTAGACGGGACGCCCGCGAACACCGGGGAGCTGTTTTTT.

A few counts support this clonotype. CDR3 amino acids: CASSPPGSGNQPQHF. The CDR3 coding sequence is TGTGCCAGCTCACCGCCGGGCTCCGGCAATCAGCCCCAGCATTTT. The chain joins TRBV18 to TRBJ1-5, with unresolved D. This CDR3 spans 15 amino acids. Per germline, CDR1 KGHSH and CDR2 LQKENI. V lost 3 bases and J 2 bases, leaving 11 bases between the germline ends.

The rearrangement links TRBV6-5 to TRBJ1-1, with TRBD1 matching over 8 bases. The CDR3 extends over 14 amino acids. Germline CDR1 reads MNHEY; CDR2 reads SVGAGI. Losses at the gene ends were 6 bases for V and 5 bases for J; bases not matched to a gene: 8. This CDR3 reads CASRILGQGTEAFF. Here the CDR3 DNA reads TGTGCCAGCAGAATCCTAGGACAGGGAACTGAAGCTTTCTTT.

This clonotype was seen a handful of times. The CDR3 here is CASSPRLAGTHNEQFF. The CDR3 nucleotides are TGTGCCAGCTCACCGCGACTAGCGGGGACGCACAATGAGCAGTTCTTC. This chain uses TRBV18 with TRBJ2-1; 11 bases are shared with TRBD2. The V gene end was trimmed by 3 bases and the J gene end by 5 bases; junction bases not matched to a gene: 6. Looked up from germline, CDR1 is KGHSH and CDR2 is LQKENI. This CDR3 comprises 16 residues. Together with reference TRBV18 and TRBJ2-1, the CDR3 gives the full variable domain: NAGVMQNPRHLVRRRGQEARLRCSPMKGHSHVYWYRQLPEEGLKFMVYLQKENIIDESGMPKERFSAEFPKEGPSILRIQQVVRGDSAAYFCASSPRLAGTHNEQFFGPGTRLTVL.

V gene TRBV20-1 combines with J gene TRBJ2-3, with D possibly being TRBD1 (6 bases). V was trimmed by 5 bases and J by 2 bases, leaving 11 bases between them. The CDR3 has 13 residues. CDR1 and CDR2 from the germline V gene are DFQATT and SNEGSKA (reference sequence). CDR3 residues: CSAQDSTTDTQYF. The CDR3 DNA follows: TGCAGTGCTCAGGACAGTACCACAGATACGCAGTATTTT.

The V gene is TRBV12-3 or TRBV12-4, the J gene TRBJ2-5; no definite D call. Trimming removed 6 bases at V and 2 bases at J, with 10 bases between. The CDR3 extends over 13 amino acids. The DNA for the CDR3 is TGTGCCAGCAGCCCCTATTTGCAAGAGACCCAGTACTTC. It encodes CASSPYLQETQYF.

This rearrangement joins TRBV29-1 to TRBJ1-1; D may be TRBD1 (6 bases). The V and J ends lost 4 bases and 4 bases respectively, with 13 bases between them. The length of the CDR3 is 13 residues. Germline V gene data show CDR1 as SQVTM and CDR2 as ANQGSEA. The CDR3 here is CSVAWTVGTEAFF. CDR3 nucleotides: TGCAGCGTTGCATGGACAGTGGGCACTGAAGCTTTCTTT.

DNA of the CDR3: TGCAGTGCTAGAGAAGGGGCTACGAAGGGCACTGAAGCTTTCTTT. Its translation is CSAREGATKGTEAFF. The chain recombines TRBV20-1 with TRBJ1-1, with TRBD1 as a possible D gene (5 bases). V was clipped by 0 bases and J by 4 bases, with 15 bases between them. Germline-derived CDR1 and CDR2 are DFQATT and SNEGSKA (reference sequence). The CDR3 totals 15 residues.

V and J are TRBV4-2 and TRBJ2-7; the match to TRBD1 covers 10 bases. The V segment lost 8 bases and the J segment 4 bases; nucleotides outside the gene matches: 8. The length of the CDR3 is 14 residues. Germline CDR1 and CDR2: LGHNA and YNFKEQ. Here the CDR3 reads CASSRDRGLYEQYF. CDR3 DNA: TGTGCCAGCTCACGAGACAGGGGGCTTTACGAGCAGTACTTC.

V and J are TRBV10-3 and TRBJ2-1, with 9 positions matching TRBD1. The CDR3 has 15 residues. Germline V gene data show CDR1 as ENHRY and CDR2 as SYGVKD. With V trimmed by 3 bases and J by 6 bases, 6 bases remained unmatched. Written as DNA, the CDR3 is TGTGCCATCAGTGATCCGGGACAGGGCCCCAATGAGCAGTTCTTC. It yields the protein CAISDPGQGPNEQFF.

The genes are TRBV25-1 and TRBJ1-2, with 7 nucleotides matching TRBD1. Germline V CDR1 and CDR2: MGHDK, SYGVNS. V was pared by 3 bases and J by 5 bases, with 9 bases of the junction left unmatched. The CDR3 extends over 15 amino acids. The CDR3 nucleotides are TGTGCCAGCAGTGAGGGGGGACAGAGAGAGTATGGCTACACCTTC. Translated: CASSEGGQREYGYTF.

V is TRBV5-1 and J is TRBJ2-2; D tentatively fits TRBD1 or TRBD2 (7 bases each). Trimming cost V 3 bases and J 4 bases, with 16 bases left between them. Germline CDR1 SGHRS, CDR2 YFSETQ. CDR3 length: 16 amino acids. The CDR3 spells CASSWGGQPSTGELFF. CDR3 nucleotide sequence: TGCGCCAGCAGCTGGGGGGGACAGCCCTCCACCGGGGAGCTGTTTTTT. The variable domain in full, completed from reference TRBV5-1 and TRBJ2-2, reads KAGVTQTPRYLIKTRGQQVTLSCSPISGHRSVSWYQQTPGQGLQFLFEYFSETQRNKGNFPGRFSGRQFSNSRSEMNVSTLELGDSALYLCASSWGGQPSTGELFFGEGSRLTVL.

The chain recombines TRBV4-3 with TRBJ1-5; D gene uncertain. The germline gives CDR1 LGHNA, CDR2 YSLEER. CDR3 size: 15 residues. Trimming removed 0 bases from V and 1 base from J, with 7 bases in between. CDR3 loop: CASSQEEGSNQPQHF. The CDR3 DNA sequence: TGCGCCAGCAGCCAAGAGGAAGGAAGCAATCAGCCCCAGCATTTT.

The chain recombines TRBV3-1 with TRBJ2-1; D could derive from TRBD1 or TRBD2 (5 bases each). Germline V gives CDR1 LGHDT, CDR2 YNNKEL (reference sequence). CDR3 length: 12 amino acids. Between the trimmed V and J ends, which lost 4 bases and 10 bases, there was a span of 11 bases. CDR3 nucleotides: TGTGCCAGCAGCCTACATGAGGGGGAGCAGTTCTTC. Translation gives CASSLHEGEQFF.

This clonotype was found a few times. This sequence joins TRBV5-4 and TRBJ1-5, with 8 bases fitting TRBD1. Trimming cost V 9 bases and J 4 bases; bases outside gene matches: 9. CDR1 and CDR2 (germline): SGHNT, YYREEE (reference sequence). The CDR3 runs to 14 residues. This chain's CDR3 is CATSGGDRNQPQHF. For the CDR3, the DNA is TGTGCCACCTCCGGGGGGGACAGGAATCAGCCCCAGCATTTT.

The chain couples TRBV7-2 to TRBJ2-2; TRBD1 agrees at 10 bases. The CDR3 extends over 15 amino acids. CDR1 and CDR2 (germline): SGHTA, FQGNSA. V was pared by 5 bases and J by 6 bases, with 6 bases of the junction left unmatched. The DNA of the CDR3 is TGTGCCAGCAGCCGCGGACAGGGGGAATCCGGGGAGCTGTTTTTT. Translating gives CASSRGQGESGELFF.

The V call is TRBV6-5, the J call TRBJ1-1; 8 bases align to TRBD1. The CDR3 runs to 16 residues. V dropped 6 bases and J dropped 2; count of bases not matched to a gene: 11. CDR1 is MNHEY, CDR2 SVGAGI, per germline. The DNA of the CDR3 is TGTGCCAGCAGCCTTGCAGGGGGCGCGTTAAACACTGAAGCTTTCTTT. Translating it yields CASSLAGGALNTEAFF.

This chain connects TRBV24-1 to TRBJ2-7; D may be TRBD1 (5 bases). Germline V gene lookup returns CDR1 KGHDR and CDR2 SFDVKD. Between the trimmed V and J ends, which lost 9 bases and 4 bases, there was a span of 18 bases. The CDR3 consists of 14 residues. The CDR3 DNA is TGTGCCACCCCCCAGGGAAAAGGACCGTACGAGCAGTACTTC. Translating it yields CATPQGKGPYEQYF.

This chain joins TRBV4-3 and TRBJ1-1; tentative D call: TRBD1 (5 bases). The CDR3 runs 17 residues. V was trimmed by 2 bases and J by 2 bases, leaving 18 bases between them. Germline V gene lookup returns CDR1 LGHNA and CDR2 YSLEER. For the CDR3, the DNA is TGCGCCAGCAGCCAAAGGGCGGCGGAGGGGAGAAACACTGAAGCTTTCTTT. Its translation: CASSQRAAEGRNTEAFF.

As concerns this clonotype: One end of the junction fails to match germline, which may point to a read error. This chain uses TRBV7-9 with TRBJ1-4; TRBD1 might be the D (5 bases). The CDR3 consists of 11 residues. The germline V gene has CDR1 SEHNR and CDR2 FQNEAQ (reference sequence). CDR3 DNA: TGTGCCAGCAGCCCAGGGAAAAAATTGTTTTTT. It yields the protein CASSPGKKLFF.

The chain carries TRBV7-9 and TRBJ1-2; the D gene is possibly TRBD1 (6 bases). The CDR3 has 13 amino acids. Looked up from germline, CDR1 is SEHNR and CDR2 is FQNEAQ (reference sequence). The V end was cut by 5 bases, the J end by 2 bases, with 9 bases between. The CDR3 region has the DNA TGTGCCAGCAGCCAGGGGAGGAACTATGGCTACACCTTC. This sequence encodes CASSQGRNYGYTF.

In its sample, this clonotype was seen a few times. The chain couples TRBV6-6 to TRBJ2-5; D not certain. This CDR3 region has 15 residues. Trimming shortened V by 7 bases and J by 5 bases, and 20 bases separated the two germline ends. Per the germline V gene, CDR1 is MNHNY and CDR2 is SVGAGI (reference sequence). The CDR3 loop is CASTPDLSGRETQYF. DNA of the CDR3: TGTGCCAGCACGCCGGACCTGAGTGGCAGGGAGACCCAGTACTTC.

This clonotype showed up just a few times. In DNA, the CDR3 is TGCAGTGCTACGGGACTAGCGGGGGGGCTTGGAGTTACGCAGTATTTT. It translates to CSATGLAGGLGVTQYF. This chain uses TRBV20-1 with TRBJ2-3; 16 positions match TRBD2. The CDR3 loop spans 16 amino acids. From germline, CDR1 is DFQATT and CDR2 SNEGSKA (reference sequence). Trimming cost V 4 bases and J 8 bases; bases outside gene matches: 9.

J is TRBJ1-4 and V is TRBV30, with D possibly TRBD1 on 6 matching bases. The CDR3 has 14 amino acids. The germline CDR1 and CDR2 sequences are GTSNPN and SVGIG (reference sequence). V was shortened by 2 bases and J by 8 bases, with 15 bases between the two germline ends. CDR3 region: CAWSPGTPGEKLFF. CDR3 DNA: TGTGCCTGGAGTCCAGGGACACCCGGAGAAAAACTGTTTTTT.